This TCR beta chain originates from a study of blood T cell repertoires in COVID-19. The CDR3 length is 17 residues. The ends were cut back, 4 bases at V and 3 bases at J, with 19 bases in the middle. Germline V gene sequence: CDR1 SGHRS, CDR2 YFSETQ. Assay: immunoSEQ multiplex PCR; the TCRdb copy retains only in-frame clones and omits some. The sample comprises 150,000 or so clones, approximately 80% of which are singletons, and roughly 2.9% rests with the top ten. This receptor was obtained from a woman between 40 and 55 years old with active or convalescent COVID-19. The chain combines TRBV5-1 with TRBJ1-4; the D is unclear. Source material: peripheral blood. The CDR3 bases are TGCGCCAGCAGCCCTGCGGCGCCTCCTCTCTCTAATGAAAAACTGTTTTTT. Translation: CASSPAAPPLSNEKLFF. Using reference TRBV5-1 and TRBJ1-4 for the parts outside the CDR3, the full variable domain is KAGVTQTPRYLIKTRGQQVTLSCSPISGHRSVSWYQQTPGQGLQFLFEYFSETQRNKGNFPGRFSGRQFSNSRSEMNVSTLELGDSALYLCASSPAAPPLSNEKLFFGSGTQLSVL.